The 27 T cell receptor beta chains in this list originate from one sample, sequenced in a study of beta chain features in type 1 diabetes. All of the isolated RNA was reverse transcribed, so expressed TCRB transcripts were sequenced. Profiled with immunoSEQ multiplex PCR; TCRdb holds only in-frame clones, not every one. This table holds fewer than 400,000 clones, 6.5% to 10% found once. Material for sequencing was central memory CD4+ T cells from blood. All receptors derive from a woman younger than 30 in good health.

The chain uses TRBV6-4 and TRBJ1-5; D perhaps matches TRBD1 (6 bases). The CDR3 has 14 amino acids. The germline V gene encodes CDR1 MRHNA and CDR2 SNTAGT. Deletions cut 6 bases from V and 2 bases from J, with 11 bases between. This chain's CDR3 is CASRRGEGNQPQHF. The CDR3 DNA reads TGTGCCAGCAGGAGGGGGGAGGGCAATCAGCCCCAGCATTTT.

V is TRBV7-2 and J is TRBJ2-7; 12 nucleotides match TRBD2. This CDR3 contains 13 residues. Germline values: CDR1 SGHTA, CDR2 FQGNSA. V lost 4 bases, J lost 10 bases, and 5 bases stayed unmatched. CDR3 region: CASSSTSGSRQYF. Written as DNA, the CDR3 is TGTGCCAGCAGCTCGACTAGCGGGAGTCGACAGTACTTC.

In this sample, this clone turned up a few times. The chain uses TRBV4-2 and TRBJ2-1; TRBD2 aligns across 8 bases. The V gene end was trimmed by 1 base and the J gene end by 15 bases; junction bases not matched to a gene: 14. Germline lookup yields CDR1 LGHNA and CDR2 YNFKEQ. The CDR3 totals 15 residues. CDR3 region: CASSQVGGLAGDLFF. CDR3 nucleotides: TGTGCCAGCAGCCAAGTAGGAGGACTAGCTGGCGATTTGTTCTTC.

The V gene is TRBV28, the J gene TRBJ2-5, with 10 bases fitting TRBD2. Germline V gene data show CDR1 as MDHEN and CDR2 as SYDVKM. Trimming took 8 bases from V and 5 from J; bases not matched to a gene: 23. The CDR3 is made up of 19 amino acids. The CDR3 loop reads CASVEAGGPRISLRETQYF. The CDR3 bases are TGTGCCAGCGTAGAAGCGGGAGGGCCCAGAATATCCTTGCGGGAGACCCAGTACTTC.

The chain couples TRBV7-2 to TRBJ2-3; D is unclear. V was shortened by 5 bases and J by 7 bases, with 10 bases between the two germline ends. The CDR3 is 12 residues long. Germline V CDR1 and CDR2: SGHTA, FQGNSA. The DNA of the CDR3 is TGTGCCAGCAGCACGGGCCGGAATACGCAGTATTTT. It yields the protein CASSTGRNTQYF.

This clone appeared a few times. The rearrangement uses TRBV7-6 and TRBJ2-7; perhaps TRBD2 as D (7 bases). This CDR3 comprises 15 residues. Per germline, CDR1 SGHVS and CDR2 FNYEAQ. V was clipped by 1 base and J by 2 bases, with 12 bases between them. CDR3 region: CASSLGRGGPYEQYF. CDR3 DNA sequence: TGTGCCAGCAGCTTAGGAAGGGGGGGGCCCTACGAGCAGTACTTC.

In its sample, this clone was seen a few times. The chain combines TRBV7-2 with TRBJ1-1; 7 bases agree with TRBD1. This CDR3 contains 15 residues. Germline loops: CDR1 SGHTA, CDR2 FQGNSA. Losses at the gene ends were 5 bases for V and 3 bases for J; bases not matched to a gene: 9. CDR3 sequence reads: CASSDQTGLYTEAFF. In nucleotides, the CDR3 is TGTGCCAGCAGCGACCAGACAGGGTTGTACACTGAAGCTTTCTTT.

This clone was seen a few times. The chain recombines TRBV9 with TRBJ2-5, with 7 bases identical to TRBD2. Trimming took 1 base from V and 1 from J; bases not matched to a gene: 7. There are 16 residues in the CDR3. Germline CDR1 is SGDLS and CDR2 is YYNGEE. For the CDR3, the DNA is TGTGCCAGCAGCGTAAGTCTAGCGGAGACCCAAGAGACCCAGTACTTC. Protein product: CASSVSLAETQETQYF. The full variable domain, its missing parts supplied by reference TRBV9 and TRBJ2-5, is DSGVTQTPKHLITATGQRVTLRCSPRSGDLSVYWYQQSLDQGLQFLIQYYNGEERAKGNILERFSAQQFPDLHSELNLSSLELGDSALYFCASSVSLAETQETQYFGPGTRLLVL.

V and J are TRBV25-1 and TRBJ2-5; 13 bases are a match to TRBD2. V was pared by 8 bases and J by 1 base, with 4 bases of the junction left unmatched. The CDR3 loop spans 15 amino acids. Germline lookup yields CDR1 MGHDK and CDR2 SYGVNS. CDR3 sequence reads: CASGGTSGIQETQYF. Here the CDR3 DNA reads TGTGCCAGCGGGGGGACTAGCGGGATCCAAGAGACCCAGTACTTC.

The chain recombines TRBV10-3 with TRBJ1-1; D is uncertain. CDR3 length: 11 amino acids. Germline values: CDR1 ENHRY, CDR2 SYGVKD. V was pared by 6 bases and J by 2 bases, with 4 bases between. CDR3 sequence reads: CAISQNTEAFF. The CDR3 nucleotides are TGTGCCATCAGCCAAAACACTGAAGCTTTCTTT.

This clone showed up just a few times. This chain links TRBV10-3 with TRBJ2-5; 11 nucleotides match TRBD1. The J segment lost 4 bases and the V segment lost 2 bases, leaving 9 bases of the junction unmatched. Germline values: CDR1 ENHRY, CDR2 SYGVKD. The CDR3 length is 17 residues. Here the CDR3 DNA reads TGTGCCATCAGTGAGCGAGGGTCCGGGACAGGGGGAGAGACCCAGTACTTC. It is translated as CAISERGSGTGGETQYF.

The table lists this clone with a few counts. V usage is TRBV21-1 and J usage is TRBJ2-1; the D call of TRBD1 is as the table states it, not checked on the DNA. TRBV21-1 is tagged as a pseudogene. The CDR3 extends over 18 amino acids. The CDR3 region is CASSKVSGQGVPNNEQFF. DNA for the CDR3: TGTGCCAGCAGCAAAGTGAGCGGGCAGGGGGTCCCTAACAATGAGCAGTTCTTC.

This clone turned up a few times. CDR3 region: CATSRGLPSYEQYF. CDR3 nucleotide sequence: TGTGCCACCAGCAGGGGCCTACCCTCCTACGAGCAGTACTTC. The rearrangement joins TRBV15 to TRBJ2-7; D gene uncertain. CDR3 size: 14 residues. Germline-derived CDR1 and CDR2 are LNHNV and YYDKDF (reference sequence). Trimming left V 3 bases short and J 0 bases short, with 9 bases between.

This clone was detected many times. V usage is TRBV7-9 and J usage is TRBJ1-2, with TRBD1 matching 8 bases. Germline V lookup: CDR1 SEHNR, CDR2 FQNEAQ (reference sequence). Trimming removed 1 base from V and 7 bases from J; junction bases left unmatched: 2. The CDR3 covers 13 residues. The DNA of the CDR3 is TGTGCCAGCAGCTTAGGGACAGGGTTTGGCTACACCTTC. This gives the protein CASSLGTGFGYTF.

This clone appeared a few times. This chain links TRBV28 with TRBJ1-5; tentative D call: TRBD1 (5 bases). The CDR3 is 18 residues long. The germline gives CDR1 MDHEN, CDR2 SYDVKM. Trimming shortened V by 3 bases and J by 0 bases, and 18 bases separated the two germline ends. In DNA, the CDR3 is TGTGCCAGCAGTTTCTCGGGGACCTTAGGTAATAGCAATCAGCCCCAGCATTTT. It specifies CASSFSGTLGNSNQPQHF.

The genes are TRBV7-2 and TRBJ1-5; D is perhaps TRBD1 (6 bases). Germline values: CDR1 SGHTA, CDR2 FQGNSA. The CDR3 has 13 residues. V lost 5 bases and J 6 bases, leaving 11 bases between the germline ends. The CDR3 reads CASSPTGSQPQHF. CDR3 coding DNA: TGTGCCAGCAGCCCCACAGGGAGTCAGCCCCAGCATTTT.

The chain joins TRBV7-8 to TRBJ2-3, with 10 positions matching TRBD2. Germline lookup yields CDR1 SGHVS and CDR2 FQNEAQ. This CDR3 has 15 amino acids. V lost 2 bases and J lost 3; bases outside the gene matches: 2. The CDR3 spells CASSLWGLATDTQYF. CDR3 nucleotides: TGTGCCAGCAGCTTATGGGGACTAGCGACAGATACGCAGTATTTT.

This clone was recorded once. The genes are TRBV27 and TRBJ2-1, with TRBD2 matching over 9 bases. Germline CDR1 MNHEY, CDR2 SMNVEV (reference sequence). V lost 6 bases, J lost 1 base, and 10 bases stayed unmatched. CDR3 length equals 17 residues. CDR3 sequence: CASRAGAGGNSYNEQFF. The CDR3, as DNA: TGTGCCAGCAGAGCGGGGGCGGGAGGGAATTCCTACAATGAGCAGTTCTTC.

This clone showed up just a few times. The chain uses TRBV7-4 and TRBJ2-7; 9 nucleotides line up with TRBD2. Germline CDR1 and CDR2: SGHVT and SQSDAQ. With 2 bases clipped from V and 1 base from J, the junction kept 3 bases outside the gene matches. The CDR3 totals 15 residues. The CDR3 coding sequence is TGTGCCAGCAGCTTAAAGCGGGAGGCTTCCTACGAGCAGTACTTC. Protein: CASSLKREASYEQYF.

This clone has only a few counts. V usage is TRBV2 and J usage is TRBJ2-2; 8 bases agree with TRBD1. This CDR3 is built from 15 residues. Germline CDR1 is SNHLY and CDR2 is FYNNEI. J lost 1 base, V lost 6 bases, and 4 bases had no gene match. The CDR3 sequence is CASRDRGWNTGELFF. The CDR3 DNA sequence: TGTGCCAGCAGAGACAGGGGCTGGAACACCGGGGAGCTGTTTTTT.

This clone was observed a few times. V is TRBV7-2 and J is TRBJ2-3; no reliable D call. There are 16 residues in the CDR3. CDR1 and CDR2 from the germline V gene are SGHTA and FQGNSA. Trimming left V 1 base short and J 0 bases short, with 11 bases between. This chain's CDR3 is CASSLDSATSTDTQYF. DNA for the CDR3: TGTGCCAGCAGCTTAGATTCGGCCACTAGCACAGATACGCAGTATTTT. The whole variable domain, filled in from reference TRBV7-2 and TRBJ2-3, reads GAGVSQSPSNKVTEKGKDVELRCDPISGHTALYWYRQSLGQGLEFLIYFQGNSAPDKSGLPSDRFSAERTGGSVSTLTIQRTQQEDSAVYLCASSLDSATSTDTQYFGPGTRLTVL.

This clone has more than one count but fewer than ten. The chain employs TRBV4-3 and TRBJ1-1; 8 positions agree with TRBD1. V shed 5 bases, J shed 1 base, and the junction held 9 bases outside the gene matches. CDR1 is LGHNA, CDR2 YSLEER, per germline. CDR3 length equals 16 residues. This CDR3 reads CASSTRTGTGNTEAFF. The DNA of the CDR3 is TGCGCCAGCAGCACCCGTACCGGGACAGGGAACACTGAAGCTTTCTTT.

To note about this clone: A much larger clone differs by one base, so this may be a read error. This sequence joins TRBV2 and TRBJ1-1; 7 bases line up with TRBD1. V trimming: 6 bases; J trimming: 0 bases; junction bases outside the gene matches: 4. The CDR3 contains 14 residues. In germline, CDR1 is SNHLY, CDR2 FYNNEI. Written as DNA, the CDR3 is TGTGCCAGCAGCCGGGACAGCATGAACACTGAAGCTTTCTTT. This sequence encodes CASSRDSMNTEAFF. Based on the CDR3 plus reference TRBV2 and TRBJ1-1, the full variable domain is EPEVTQTPSHQVTQMGQEVILRCVPISNHLYFYWYRQILGQKVEFLVSFYNNEISEKSEIFDDQFSVERPDGSNFTLKIRSTKLEDSAMYFCASSRDSMNTEAFFGQGTRLTVV.

The sample holds a few counts of this clone. The genes are TRBV4-2 and TRBJ2-7; tentatively, D is TRBD2 (6 bases). Looked up from germline, CDR1 is LGHNA and CDR2 is YNFKEQ. The V end lost 1 base, the J end lost 3 bases, and 10 bases lay between the germline ends. CDR3 size: 14 residues. CDR3 coding DNA: TGTGCCAGCAGCCAAGCGGGGAGGAACTACGAGCAGTACTTC. Protein: CASSQAGRNYEQYF.

This rearrangement joins TRBV7-3 to TRBJ2-1, with 7 bases identical to TRBD2. This CDR3 comprises 15 residues. After removal of 2 bases from V and 3 bases from J, the junction contained 4 bases not matched to a gene. Germline V gives CDR1 SGHTA, CDR2 FQGTGA. CDR3 sequence (DNA): TGTGCCAGCAGCTTAGCGGGAGCCATCTACAATGAGCAGTTCTTC. Protein sequence: CASSLAGAIYNEQFF. Full variable domain (remainder filled in from reference TRBV7-3 and TRBJ2-1): GAGVSQTPSNKVTEKGKYVELRCDPISGHTALYWYRQSLGQGPEFLIYFQGTGAADDSGLPNDRFFAVRPEGSVSTLKIQRTERGDSAVYLCASSLAGAIYNEQFFGPGTRLTVL.

The rearrangement joins TRBV5-1 to TRBJ1-4, with D possibly matching TRBD1 (5 bases). The CDR3 covers 15 residues. V dropped 1 base and J dropped 7 bases, with 14 bases sitting between them. Germline assignment: CDR1 SGHRS and CDR2 YFSETQ. CDR3 sequence: CASSLRSGVVEKLFF. In DNA form, the CDR3 reads TGCGCCAGCAGCTTGCGATCGGGGGTGGTTGAAAAACTGTTTTTT.

This clone was recorded a few times. The rearrangement links TRBV7-2 to TRBJ1-2; 7 nucleotides match TRBD1. Germline CDR1 reads SGHTA; CDR2 reads FQGNSA. The J segment lost 6 bases and the V segment lost 5 bases, leaving 6 bases of the junction unmatched. This CDR3 contains 13 residues. CDR3 bases: TGTGCCAGCAGCCTCAGACAGGGCGATGGCTACACCTTC. This codes for CASSLRQGDGYTF.